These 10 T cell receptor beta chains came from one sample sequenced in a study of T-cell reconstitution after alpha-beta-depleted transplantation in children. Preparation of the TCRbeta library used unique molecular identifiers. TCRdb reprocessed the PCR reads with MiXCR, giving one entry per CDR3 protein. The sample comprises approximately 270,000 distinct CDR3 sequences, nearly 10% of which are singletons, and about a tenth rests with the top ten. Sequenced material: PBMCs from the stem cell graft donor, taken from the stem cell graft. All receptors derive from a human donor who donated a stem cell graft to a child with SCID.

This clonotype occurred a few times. In DNA, the CDR3 is TGTGCCAGCAGTTGGACTAGCGGGGGGCCCAATGAGCAGTTCTTC. Encoded protein: CASSWTSGGPNEQFF. The chain has TRBV6-5 and TRBJ2-1, with 14 positions matching TRBD2. V was clipped by 4 bases and J by 6 bases; unmatched bases: 2. The CDR3 has 15 amino acids. CDR1 and CDR2 (germline): MNHEY, SVGAGI.

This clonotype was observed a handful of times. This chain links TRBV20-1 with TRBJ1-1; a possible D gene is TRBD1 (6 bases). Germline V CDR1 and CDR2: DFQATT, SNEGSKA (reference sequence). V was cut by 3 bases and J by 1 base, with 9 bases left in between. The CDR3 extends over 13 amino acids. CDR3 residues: CSASGTKNTEAFF. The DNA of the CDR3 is TGCAGTGCTAGCGGGACAAAGAACACTGAAGCTTTCTTT.

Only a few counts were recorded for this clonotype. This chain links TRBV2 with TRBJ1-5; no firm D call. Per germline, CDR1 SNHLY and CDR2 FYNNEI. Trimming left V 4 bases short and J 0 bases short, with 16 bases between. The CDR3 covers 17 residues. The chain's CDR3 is CASSANRKNYSNQPQHF. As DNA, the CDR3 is TGTGCCAGCAGTGCAAACAGAAAAAATTATAGCAATCAGCCCCAGCATTTT.

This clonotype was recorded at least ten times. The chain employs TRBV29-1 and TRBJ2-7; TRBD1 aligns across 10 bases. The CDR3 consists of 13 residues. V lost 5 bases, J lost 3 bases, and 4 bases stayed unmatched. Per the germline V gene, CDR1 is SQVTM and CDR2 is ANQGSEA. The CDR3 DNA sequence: TGCAGCGTTACCGGGACAGGGGACTACGAGCAGTACTTC. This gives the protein CSVTGTGDYEQYF.

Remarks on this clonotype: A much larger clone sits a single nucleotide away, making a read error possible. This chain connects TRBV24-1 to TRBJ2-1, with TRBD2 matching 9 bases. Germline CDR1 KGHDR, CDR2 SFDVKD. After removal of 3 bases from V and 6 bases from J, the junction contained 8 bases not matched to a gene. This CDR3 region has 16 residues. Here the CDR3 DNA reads TGTGCCACCAGTGATGGTAGCGGGGGTGTATTCAATGAGCAGTTCTTC. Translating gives CATSDGSGGVFNEQFF.

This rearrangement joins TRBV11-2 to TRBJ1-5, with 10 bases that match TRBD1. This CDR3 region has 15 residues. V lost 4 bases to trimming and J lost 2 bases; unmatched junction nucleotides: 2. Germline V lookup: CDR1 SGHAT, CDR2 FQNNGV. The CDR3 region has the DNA TGTGCCAGCAGCTGGGGGACAGGGGGCAATCAGCCCCAGCATTTT. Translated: CASSWGTGGNQPQHF.

The CDR3 DNA follows: TGTGCCAGCGTGGGGGTAGGTCAGCCCCAGCATTTT. Translation: CASVGVGQPQHF. The chain uses TRBV12-3 or TRBV12-4 and TRBJ1-5; tentatively, D is TRBD1 (5 bases). V lost 8 bases to trimming and J lost 6 bases, with 11 bases between them. This CDR3 is 12 amino acids long.

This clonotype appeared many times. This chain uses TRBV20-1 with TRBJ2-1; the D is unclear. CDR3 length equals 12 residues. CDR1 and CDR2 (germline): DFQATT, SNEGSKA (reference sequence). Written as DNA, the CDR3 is TGCAGCGGGTCGAGCTCCTACAATGAGCAGTTCTTC. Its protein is CSGSSSYNEQFF.

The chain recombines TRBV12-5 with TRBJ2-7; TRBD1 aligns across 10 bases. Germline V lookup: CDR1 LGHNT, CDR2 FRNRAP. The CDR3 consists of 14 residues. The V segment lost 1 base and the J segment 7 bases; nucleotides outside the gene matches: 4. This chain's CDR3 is CASGLGQGAEEQYF. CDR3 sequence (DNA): TGTGCTAGTGGTTTGGGACAGGGGGCGGAGGAGCAGTACTTC.

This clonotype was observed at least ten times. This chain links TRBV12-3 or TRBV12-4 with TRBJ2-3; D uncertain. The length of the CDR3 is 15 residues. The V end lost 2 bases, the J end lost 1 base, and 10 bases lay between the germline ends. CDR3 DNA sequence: TGTGCCAGCAGTTTAAAACATACCCGCACAGATACGCAGTATTTT. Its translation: CASSLKHTRTDTQYF.